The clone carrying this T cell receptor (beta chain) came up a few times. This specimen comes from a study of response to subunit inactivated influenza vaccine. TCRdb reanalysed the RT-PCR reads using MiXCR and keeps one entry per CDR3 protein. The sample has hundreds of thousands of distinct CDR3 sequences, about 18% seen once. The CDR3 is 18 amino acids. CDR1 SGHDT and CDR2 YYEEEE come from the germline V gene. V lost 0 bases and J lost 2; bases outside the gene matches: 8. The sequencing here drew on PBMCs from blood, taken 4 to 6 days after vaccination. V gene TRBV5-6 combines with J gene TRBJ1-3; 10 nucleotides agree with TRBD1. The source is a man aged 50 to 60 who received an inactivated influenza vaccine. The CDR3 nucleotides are TGTGCCAGCAGCTTGGGACAGGGGGCCTCTCGGCCTGGAAACACCATATATTTT. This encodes CASSLGQGASRPGNTIYF.